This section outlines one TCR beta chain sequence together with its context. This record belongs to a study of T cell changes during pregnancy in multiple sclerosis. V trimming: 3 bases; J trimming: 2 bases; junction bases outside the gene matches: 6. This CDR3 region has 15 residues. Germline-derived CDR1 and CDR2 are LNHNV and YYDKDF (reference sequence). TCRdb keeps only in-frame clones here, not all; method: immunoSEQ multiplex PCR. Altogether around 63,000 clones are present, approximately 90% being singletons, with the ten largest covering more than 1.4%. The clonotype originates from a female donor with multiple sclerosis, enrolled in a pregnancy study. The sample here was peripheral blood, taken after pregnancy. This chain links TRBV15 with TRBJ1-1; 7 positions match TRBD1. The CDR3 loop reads CATSSRQGVNTEAFF. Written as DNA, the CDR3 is TGTGCCACCAGCAGCCGACAGGGAGTCAACACTGAAGCTTTCTTT.